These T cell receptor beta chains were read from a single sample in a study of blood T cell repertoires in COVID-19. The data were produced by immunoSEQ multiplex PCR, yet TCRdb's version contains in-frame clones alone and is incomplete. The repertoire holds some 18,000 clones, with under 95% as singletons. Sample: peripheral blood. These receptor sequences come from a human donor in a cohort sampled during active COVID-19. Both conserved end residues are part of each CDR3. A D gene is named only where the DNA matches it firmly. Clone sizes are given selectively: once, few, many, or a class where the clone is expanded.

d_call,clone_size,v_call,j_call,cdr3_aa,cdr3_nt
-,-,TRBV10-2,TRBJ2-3,CASSEGGGPGDTQYF,TGCGCCAGCAGTGAAGGCGGGGGCCCCGGAGATACGCAGTATTTT
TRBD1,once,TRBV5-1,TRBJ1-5,CASSQGGAGNQPQHF,TGCGCCAGCAGCCAAGGGGGCGCGGGCAATCAGCCCCAGCATTTT
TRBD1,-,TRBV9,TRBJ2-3,CASSTDRVGYTDTQYF,TGTGCCAGCAGCACGGACAGGGTCGGTTACACAGATACGCAGTATTTT
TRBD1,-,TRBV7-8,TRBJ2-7,CASRGDSYEQYF,TGTGCCAGCAGGGGGGACAGCTACGAGCAGTACTTC
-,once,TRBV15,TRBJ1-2,CATSRGEGLTYGYTF,TGTGCCACCAGCAGAGGGGAGGGGTTGACCTATGGCTACACCTTC
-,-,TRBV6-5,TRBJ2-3,CASAPDFLRSDTQYF,TGTGCCAGCGCCCCGGACTTTCTACGGTCAGATACGCAGTATTTT
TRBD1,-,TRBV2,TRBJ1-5,CASTLQGFNQPQHF,TGTGCCAGCACCCTACAGGGGTTCAATCAGCCCCAGCATTTT
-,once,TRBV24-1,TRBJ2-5,CATSTQGVQETQYF,TGTGCCACCTCTACCCAAGGAGTTCAAGAGACCCAGTACTTC
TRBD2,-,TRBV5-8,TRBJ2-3,CASSFKAGPTDTQYF,TGTGCCAGCAGCTTCAAAGCGGGGCCTACAGATACGCAGTATTTT
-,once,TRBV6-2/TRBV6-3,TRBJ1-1,CASSPQRQMNTEAFF,TGTGCCAGCAGCCCCCAACGCCAGATGAACACTGAAGCTTTCTTT
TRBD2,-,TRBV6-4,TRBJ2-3,CASSDSGRAGDTQYF,TGTGCCAGCAGTGATAGCGGGAGGGCCGGGGATACGCAGTATTTT
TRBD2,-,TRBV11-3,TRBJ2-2,CASSPPGRGNGELFF,TGTGCCAGCAGCCCTCCTGGGAGGGGTAACGGGGAGCTGTTTTTT
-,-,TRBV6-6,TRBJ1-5,CASRLDSLEPQHF,TGTGCCAGCAGATTAGACTCCCTCGAGCCCCAGCATTTT
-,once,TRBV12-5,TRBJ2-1,CASGLGTSYNEQFF,TGTGCTAGTGGTTTGGGGACAAGCTACAATGAGCAGTTCTTC
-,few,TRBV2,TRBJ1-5,CASSENSGMGQPQHF,TGTGCCAGCAGTGAAAATTCAGGGATGGGTCAGCCCCAGCATTTT
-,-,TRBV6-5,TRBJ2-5,CASSYRGGVEYF,TGTGCCAGCAGTTACAGGGGGGGAGTCGAGTACTTC
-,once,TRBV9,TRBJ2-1,CASSVGAAYNEQFF,TGTGCCAGCAGCGTAGGGGCAGCATACAATGAGCAGTTCTTC
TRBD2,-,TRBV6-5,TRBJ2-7,CASRASGFGEQYF,TGTGCCAGCAGGGCTAGCGGGTTTGGGGAGCAGTACTTC
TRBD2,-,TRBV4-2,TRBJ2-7,CASSQDRLAGGSYEQYF,TGTGCCAGCAGCCAAGATCGACTAGCGGGAGGCTCCTACGAGCAGTACTTC
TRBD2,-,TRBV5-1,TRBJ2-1,CASSWVSGVNNEQFF,TGCGCCAGCAGCTGGGTCAGCGGGGTTAACAATGAGCAGTTCTTC
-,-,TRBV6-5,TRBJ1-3,CASSYGGGRPGNTIYF,TGTGCCAGCAGTTACGGCGGGGGGCGCCCTGGAAACACCATATATTTT
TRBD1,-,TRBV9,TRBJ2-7,CASSATGGARYEQYF,TGTGCCAGCAGCGCCACAGGGGGTGCGAGGTACGAGCAGTACTTC
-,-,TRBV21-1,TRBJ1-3,CASSKGRTVRITGNTIYF,TGTGCCAGCAGCAAAGGTCGTACGGTGCGAATCACTGGAAACACCATATATTTT